This passage covers 28 T cell receptor beta chains from one sample sequenced in a study of blood T cell repertoires in COVID-19. Generated by immunoSEQ multiplex PCR, the TCRdb table keeps only in-frame clones and is missing some. The data contain 90,000 to 150,000 clones, more than 85% of them singletons. The sample taken for sequencing was peripheral blood. These receptors all stem from a human donor with acute or convalescent COVID-19. The donor label of this sample is uncertain.

The V and J genes are TRBV19 and TRBJ1-5; D remains ambiguous. The CDR3 covers 12 residues. The V gene lost 7 bases and the J gene lost 4 bases, with 8 bases spanning the gap. The germline gives CDR1 LNHDA, CDR2 SQIVND (reference sequence). Here the CDR3 reads CASKTGNQPQHF. The CDR3, as DNA: TGTGCCAGTAAGACGGGGAATCAGCCCCAGCATTTT. The full variable domain, rest sourced from reference TRBV19 and TRBJ1-5, is DGGITQSPKYLFRKEGQNVTLSCEQNLNHDAMYWYRQDPGQGLRLIYYSQIVNDFQKGDIAEGYSVSREKKESFPLTVTSAQKNPTAFYLCASKTGNQPQHFGDGTRLSIL.

This chain uses TRBV4-2 with TRBJ1-1, with TRBD1 identical over 7 bases. Trimming cost V 4 bases and J 2 bases; bases outside gene matches: 10. The CDR3 length is 16 residues. CDR1 is LGHNA, CDR2 YNFKEQ, per germline. This CDR3 reads CASSPGTVSENTEAFF. For the CDR3, the DNA is TGTGCCAGCAGCCCCGGGACAGTCTCCGAAAACACTGAAGCTTTCTTT.

The chain carries TRBV5-1 and TRBJ2-7; maybe TRBD1 (6 bases). Germline V gives CDR1 SGHRS, CDR2 YFSETQ. CDR3 length equals 13 residues. Trimming cost V 8 bases and J 7 bases, with 19 bases left between them. The CDR3: CARGQPWGWEQYF. DNA for the CDR3: TGCGCCAGAGGACAGCCCTGGGGTTGGGAGCAGTACTTC. Combining the CDR3 with reference TRBV5-1 and TRBJ2-7 gives the whole variable domain KAGVTQTPRYLIKTRGQQVTLSCSPISGHRSVSWYQQTPGQGLQFLFEYFSETQRNKGNFPGRFSGRQFSNSRSEMNVSTLELGDSALYLCARGQPWGWEQYFGPGTRLTVT.

The V gene is TRBV28, the J gene TRBJ2-1, with D maybe TRBD2 (5 bases). The CDR3 is 14 residues long. Germline lookup yields CDR1 MDHEN and CDR2 SYDVKM. Trimming cost V 1 base and J 5 bases, with 9 bases left between them. CDR3 loop: CASSLSRRDNEQFF. CDR3 bases: TGTGCCAGCAGTTTATCTAGGCGGGACAATGAGCAGTTCTTC.

The V and J genes are TRBV10-3 and TRBJ2-6, with 8 nucleotides matching TRBD2. V gave up 10 bases and J gave up 3 bases; unmatched junction bases: 5. The V gene's germline CDR1 is ENHRY and CDR2 SYGVKD. The CDR3 has 14 residues. CDR3 sequence: CATTAGGGANVLTF. The CDR3 region has the DNA TGTGCCACCACGGCGGGGGGTGGGGCCAACGTCCTGACTTTC.

The rearrangement joins TRBV3-1 (or the pseudogene TRBV3-2) to TRBJ1-4; D might be TRBD1 (6 bases). CDR3 size: 14 residues. The germline V gene encodes CDR1 LGHDT and CDR2 YNNKEL (reference sequence). V lost 6 bases, J lost 4 bases, and 12 bases lay in between. DNA of the CDR3: TGTGCCAGCAGTATTACAGGGTATAATGAAAAACTGTTTTTT. Translated, it gives CASSITGYNEKLFF.

CDR3 sequence: CASSLVSGGMVQFF. Here the CDR3 DNA reads TGTGCCAGCAGCTTAGTGTCAGGGGGTATGGTGCAGTTCTTC. J is TRBJ2-1 and V is TRBV11-2; 7 positions agree with TRBD1. The germline V gene encodes CDR1 SGHAT and CDR2 FQNNGV. The CDR3 has 14 residues. J was trimmed by 12 bases and V by 1 base; bases with no gene match: 9.

V is TRBV5-5 and J is TRBJ1-2, with D hard to call. Deletions cut 3 bases from V and 4 bases from J, with 16 bases between. The germline CDR1 and CDR2 sequences are SGHKS and YYEKEE (reference sequence). The CDR3 runs 15 residues. CDR3 coding DNA: TGTGCCAGCAGCTCACATTTCATAAACAGCTATGGCTACACCTTC. Its protein product is CASSSHFINSYGYTF.

The rearrangement links TRBV6-2 or TRBV6-3 to TRBJ1-2; the D is unclear. In germline, CDR1 is MNHEY, CDR2 SVGEGT. Trimming left V 2 bases short and J 6 bases short, with 13 bases between. This CDR3 has 14 residues. CDR3 DNA: TGTGCCAGCAGTTACGAGGGTGCAATAAATGGCTACACCTTC. It translates to CASSYEGAINGYTF.

J is TRBJ2-7 and V is TRBV7-9; 10 nucleotides line up with TRBD2. With 5 bases clipped from V and 4 bases from J, the junction kept 2 bases outside the gene matches. The CDR3 has 13 amino acids. Germline CDR1 SEHNR, CDR2 FQNEAQ (reference sequence). CDR3 loop: CASSRTSGYEQYF. In DNA form, the CDR3 reads TGTGCCAGCAGCCGGACTAGCGGTTACGAGCAGTACTTC.

The chain is built from TRBV5-1 and TRBJ1-1; 8 bases are shared with TRBD1. Per the germline V gene, CDR1 is SGHRS and CDR2 is YFSETQ. CDR3 length: 14 amino acids. The J segment lost 4 bases and the V segment lost 2 bases, leaving 4 bases of the junction unmatched. CDR3 nucleotides: TGCGCCAGCAGCTTCCAGGGGGCCGTCACTGAAGCTTTCTTT. It codes for CASSFQGAVTEAFF.

V and J are TRBV7-2 and TRBJ2-1; 9 bases are a match to TRBD1. This CDR3 has 16 amino acids. V shed 8 bases and J 7 bases; nucleotides not matched to a gene: 15. CDR1 is SGHTA and CDR2 is FQGNSA in the germline V gene. In DNA, the CDR3 is TGTGCCAGCCGTCGAGCTAACGGACAGGGGAGGAATGAGCAGTTCTTC. Translation gives CASRRANGQGRNEQFF. The variable domain in full, with the rest retrieved from reference TRBV7-2 and TRBJ2-1, is GAGVSQSPSNKVTEKGKDVELRCDPISGHTALYWYRQSLGQGLEFLIYFQGNSAPDKSGLPSDRFSAERTGGSVSTLTIQRTQQEDSAVYLCASRRANGQGRNEQFFGPGTRLTVL.

V is TRBV4-3 and J is TRBJ2-7, with 7 bases that match TRBD2. Germline CDR1 and CDR2: LGHNA and YSLEER. V was pared by 0 bases and J by 3 bases, with 5 bases of the junction left unmatched. The CDR3 totals 15 residues. The CDR3 region is CASSQDGSGFYEQYF. For the CDR3, the DNA is TGCGCCAGCAGCCAAGACGGTAGCGGGTTCTACGAGCAGTACTTC.

This sequence joins TRBV10-3 and TRBJ1-4; weak D call: TRBD1 (5 bases). CDR1 is ENHRY and CDR2 is SYGVKD in the germline V gene. The CDR3 spans 15 residues. The V and J ends lost 2 bases and 7 bases respectively, with 14 bases between them. As DNA, the CDR3 is TGTGCCATCAGTGAGGGTAAACAGGAGGGTGAAAAACTGTTTTTT. Its protein is CAISEGKQEGEKLFF.

The chain links TRBV30 to TRBJ1-3; tentative D call: TRBD1 (5 bases). V was clipped by 0 bases and J by 4 bases, with 10 bases between them. The CDR3 runs to 14 residues. Per germline, CDR1 GTSNPN and CDR2 SVGIG (reference sequence). CDR3 in DNA: TGTGCCTGGAGTGTTCAGGGTGGAGGAAACACCATATATTTT. It codes for CAWSVQGGGNTIYF.

V and J are TRBV5-8 and TRBJ1-2; D unclear. Germline CDR1 and CDR2: SGHTS and YDEGEE. This CDR3 is built from 15 residues. V shed 0 bases and J shed 5 bases, with 14 bases lying between them. CDR3 region: CASSLGGGATYGYTF. The CDR3, as DNA: TGTGCCAGCAGCTTGGGCGGCGGAGCGACGTATGGCTACACCTTC.

The CDR3 DNA follows: TGTGCCAGCAGTACCGGACTAGCGGGACTCAATGAGCAGTTCTTC. Its protein product is CASSTGLAGLNEQFF. V usage is TRBV6-5 and J usage is TRBJ2-1, with TRBD2 matching 12 bases. The CDR3 sequence is 15 residues long. Per germline, CDR1 MNHEY and CDR2 SVGAGI. V was clipped by 5 bases and J by 6 bases; unmatched bases: 5.

V gene TRBV28 combines with J gene TRBJ1-2; weak D call: TRBD1 (5 bases). Trimming stripped 6 bases from V and 0 bases from J, with 8 bases between. Germline V gene lookup returns CDR1 MDHEN and CDR2 SYDVKM. The length of the CDR3 is 13 residues. CDR3 DNA sequence: TGTGCCAGCAGCATGACAGCTAACTATGGCTACACCTTC. It encodes CASSMTANYGYTF.

The V call is TRBV7-8, the J call TRBJ1-5; 8 bases align to TRBD1. Germline trimming cut 5 bases from V and 6 bases from J; bases unmatched to any gene: 3. Germline assignment: CDR1 SGHVS and CDR2 FQNEAQ. The CDR3 totals 13 residues. The CDR3 here is CASSPDRGQPQHF. CDR3 DNA sequence: TGTGCCAGCAGCCCCGACAGGGGTCAGCCCCAGCATTTT.

The J gene is TRBJ2-7, the V gene TRBV28; D is ambiguous. Germline loops: CDR1 MDHEN, CDR2 SYDVKM. Trimming pared 4 bases from V and 7 bases from J, leaving 8 bases between. The CDR3 is made up of 11 amino acids. This CDR3 reads CASSSVVEQYF. CDR3 sequence (DNA): TGTGCCAGCAGTTCAGTGGTAGAGCAGTACTTC.

The V and J genes are TRBV18 and TRBJ1-4; D is unresolved. CDR1 is KGHSH and CDR2 is LQKENI in the germline V gene. The CDR3 has 15 amino acids. V shed 2 bases and J shed 7 bases, with 14 bases lying between them. The chain's CDR3 is CASSPNTLGGEKLFF. Here the CDR3 DNA reads TGTGCCAGCTCACCAAACACCCTGGGAGGTGAAAAACTGTTTTTT. The variable domain in full, completed from reference TRBV18 and TRBJ1-4, reads NAGVMQNPRHLVRRRGQEARLRCSPMKGHSHVYWYRQLPEEGLKFMVYLQKENIIDESGMPKERFSAEFPKEGPSILRIQQVVRGDSAAYFCASSPNTLGGEKLFFGSGTQLSVL.

The chain combines TRBV2 with TRBJ2-7; weak D call: TRBD2 (6 bases). The CDR3 spans 15 residues. The V and J ends lost 6 bases and 2 bases respectively, with 17 bases between them. Germline CDR1 reads SNHLY; CDR2 reads FYNNEI. CDR3 residues: CASRRLSGNTYEQYF. In DNA form, the CDR3 reads TGTGCCAGCAGGAGACTTAGCGGAAATACCTACGAGCAGTACTTC.

This rearrangement joins TRBV6-5 to TRBJ1-6, with 10 bases lining up with TRBD1. Germline-derived CDR1 and CDR2 are MNHEY and SVGAGI. Trimming took 2 bases from V and 9 from J; bases not matched to a gene: 1. There are 14 residues in the CDR3. The CDR3 bases are TGTGCCAGCAGTTACCGGGACAGGGGTTCACCCCTCCACTTT. The encoded protein is CASSYRDRGSPLHF.

The genes are TRBV7-9 and TRBJ1-4; D call uncertain. The CDR3 spans 14 residues. Germline CDR1 SEHNR, CDR2 FQNEAQ (reference sequence). With 1 base removed from V and 4 bases from J, the gap between germline ends came to 7 bases. The CDR3 bases are TGTGCCAGCAGCTTAGAACCGGGTAATGAAAAACTGTTTTTT. It yields the protein CASSLEPGNEKLFF. The full variable domain, its missing parts supplied by reference TRBV7-9 and TRBJ1-4, is DTGVSQNPRHKITKRGQNVTFRCDPISEHNRLYWYRQTLGQGPEFLTYFQNEAQLEKSRLLSDRFSAERPKGSFSTLEIQRTEQGDSAMYLCASSLEPGNEKLFFGSGTQLSVL.

This chain uses TRBV5-1 with TRBJ2-1; 9 nucleotides line up with TRBD1. Germline V gene lookup returns CDR1 SGHRS and CDR2 YFSETQ. V shed 2 bases, J shed 10 bases, and the junction held 13 bases outside the gene matches. There are 16 residues in the CDR3. The CDR3 coding sequence is TGCGCCAGCAGCTTCACGGGACAGGGTTCGTATCGGGAGCAGTTCTTC. Residues: CASSFTGQGSYREQFF.

Many counts were recorded for this clone. The chain uses TRBV28 and TRBJ2-5; D might be TRBD1 (5 bases). Germline values: CDR1 MDHEN, CDR2 SYDVKM. This CDR3 spans 14 amino acids. The ends were cut back, 5 bases at V and 1 base at J, with 11 bases in the middle. The CDR3 nucleotides are TGTGCCAGCAGTCGAGGACAAACCCAAGAGACCCAGTACTTC. Encoded protein: CASSRGQTQETQYF.

This sequence joins TRBV2 and TRBJ2-3; unclear D gene. The CDR3 length is 12 residues. Between the trimmed V and J ends, which lost 5 bases and 5 bases, there was a span of 8 bases. Per the germline V gene, CDR1 is SNHLY and CDR2 is FYNNEI. CDR3 residues: CASSLSVDTQYF. CDR3 nucleotide sequence: TGTGCCAGCAGTTTATCGGTAGATACGCAGTATTTT.

A word on this clone: Other DNA sequences of this sample code for an identical CDR3. This chain uses TRBV6-2 or TRBV6-3 with TRBJ1-6; 9 bases fit TRBD1. V dropped 1 base and J dropped 7; count of bases not matched to a gene: 5. The CDR3 totals 16 residues. Germline values: CDR1 MNHEY, CDR2 SVGEGT. CDR3 in amino acids: CASSYWDRVMNSPLHF. In DNA form, the CDR3 reads TGTGCCAGCAGTTACTGGGACAGGGTAATGAATTCACCCCTCCACTTT.